This T cell receptor (beta chain) was found in a study of neurological immune-mediated disorders. Findings and limits, study-wide: Among expanded clones, no CDR3 amino acid sequences were shared across subjects, a pattern suggesting private repertoires in all groups. The highest TCR clonal expansion occurred in HTLV-1-associated myelopathy; multiple sclerosis fell below healthy controls.

V was shortened by 2 bases and J by 2 bases, with 18 bases between the two germline ends. This CDR3 region has 17 residues. Germline CDR1 SGHVS, CDR2 FNYEAQ. This clonotype has just a few counts. Its antigen is not known. Indicated time point: longitudinal time-point 1 (baseline). The cDNA was generated through 5'RACE incorporating 10-nucleotide random UMIs. MiXCR was run by TCRdb on the 5' RACE reads, yielding one entry per CDR3 protein. This table has some 54,000 distinct CDR3 sequences, approximately 11% appearing once. Sequencing used PBMCs. This sequence joins TRBV7-6 and TRBJ2-5, with D perhaps matching TRBD2 (6 bases). This sequence originates from a male donor with HTLV-1-associated myelopathy (HAM/TSP). CDR3 in amino acids: CASSLIFAGWEQETQYF. CDR3 in DNA: TGTGCCAGCAGCTTAATCTTTGCGGGGTGGGAGCAAGAGACCCAGTACTTC. The entire variable domain, with the rest obtained from reference TRBV7-6 and TRBJ2-5, is as follows: GAGVSQSPRYKVTKRGQDVALRCDPISGHVSLYWYRQALGQGPEFLTYFNYEAQQDKSGLPNDRFSAERPEGSISTLTIQRTEQRDSAMYRCASSLIFAGWEQETQYFGPGTRLLVL.